This T cell receptor (beta chain) was sequenced for a study of cytomegalovirus exposure and HLA in healthy donors. Amplification used 60 Vbeta primers and 13 Jbeta primers. The data were produced by immunoSEQ multiplex PCR, yet TCRdb's version contains in-frame clones alone and is incomplete. The sample has about 240,000 clones; about 81% are singletons. Deletions cut 7 bases from V and 6 bases from J, with 9 bases between. This CDR3 is built from 10 residues. Germline assignment: CDR1 DFQATT and CDR2 SNEGSKA (reference sequence). The chain joins TRBV20-1 to TRBJ1-2; tentatively, D is TRBD1 (6 bases). The TCR sequence derives from a woman aged 60 to 75 in good health and CMV-seropositive. Sample: PBMCs. CDR3 protein: CSVYRDGYTF. DNA for the CDR3: TGCAGTGTATACAGGGATGGCTACACCTTC.